Listed below are T cell receptor beta chains from one sample, sequenced in a study of blood T cells in healthy people across ages. Via MiXCR, TCRdb re-called the 5' RACE reads, giving one row per CDR3 protein. The repertoire holds 730,000 or so distinct CDR3 sequences, 40% to 45% seen once, with 20% to 25% in the top ten. Sequencing input: blood. All receptors come from an older woman in good health. CDR3s include the opening cysteine and the closing phenylalanine or tryptophan. Fields, in order: D gene, clone size, J gene, V gene, CDR3 protein, CDR3 DNA. The D gene is left open where the match is weak. Size is stated for part of the rows, as once, few or many counts, or as a class when the clone is expanded.

D gene: .; clone size: few; J gene: TRBJ2-7; V gene: TRBV28; CDR3 protein: CASSLVAEPYNEQYF; CDR3 DNA: TGTGCCAGCAGCCTGGTAGCGGAGCCGTACAATGAGCAGTACTTC
D gene: .; clone size: .; J gene: TRBJ2-3; V gene: TRBV20-1; CDR3 protein: CSAREGAVTDTQYF; CDR3 DNA: TGCAGTGCTAGAGAAGGAGCGGTTACAGATACGCAGTATTTT
D gene: TRBD2; clone size: .; J gene: TRBJ2-3; V gene: TRBV9; CDR3 protein: CASSVVFSAGDITETQYF; CDR3 DNA: TGTGCCAGCAGCGTTGTTTTTAGCGCGGGGGATATCACAGAGACGCAGTATTTT
D gene: .; clone size: .; J gene: TRBJ2-7; V gene: TRBV2; CDR3 protein: CASSDCEQYF; CDR3 DNA: TGTGCCAGCAGTGACTGTGAGCAGTACTTC
D gene: .; clone size: .; J gene: TRBJ2-5; V gene: TRBV2; CDR3 protein: CASKGDVQETQYF; CDR3 DNA: TGTGCCAGCAAAGGGGACGTCCAGGAGACCCAGTACTTC
D gene: TRBD1; clone size: few; J gene: TRBJ2-5; V gene: TRBV4-2; CDR3 protein: CASSQGQGRGSEQYF; CDR3 DNA: TGTGCCAGCAGCCAAGGACAGGGAAGGGGGAGTGAGCAGTACTTC
D gene: TRBD1; clone size: many; J gene: TRBJ2-1; V gene: TRBV27; CDR3 protein: CASSPGDRRSNEQFF; CDR3 DNA: TGTGCCAGCAGCCCCGGGGACAGGCGTTCTAATGAGCAGTTCTTC
D gene: TRBD2; clone size: .; J gene: TRBJ2-7; V gene: TRBV20-1; CDR3 protein: CSARDVLAGAGEQYF; CDR3 DNA: TGCAGTGCTAGAGATGTACTAGCGGGAGCGGGGGAGCAGTACTTC
D gene: TRBD2; clone size: .; J gene: TRBJ2-7; V gene: TRBV7-2; CDR3 protein: CASSLVAGLAGGLGGEQYF; CDR3 DNA: TGTGCCAGCAGCTTAGTGGCGGGACTAGCGGGAGGGTTAGGGGGCGAGCAGTACTTC
D gene: TRBD2; clone size: many; J gene: TRBJ2-7; V gene: TRBV13; CDR3 protein: CASSLRGGPGLSSYEQYF; CDR3 DNA: TGTGCCAGCAGCCTCCGGGGGGGGCCGGGACTTTCCTCCTACGAGCAGTACTTC
D gene: .; clone size: few; J gene: TRBJ2-7; V gene: TRBV6-1; CDR3 protein: CASSGGRSYNEQYF; CDR3 DNA: TGTGCCAGCAGTGGGGGCAGATCCTACAATGAGCAGTACTTC
D gene: .; clone size: .; J gene: TRBJ1-1; V gene: TRBV10-3; CDR3 protein: CAISKGNTEAFF; CDR3 DNA: TGTGCCATCTCCAAGGGGAACACTGAAGCTTTCTTT
D gene: TRBD2; clone size: .; J gene: TRBJ2-3; V gene: TRBV2; CDR3 protein: CASSESPSGSGADTQYF; CDR3 DNA: TGTGCCAGCAGTGAATCCCCTAGCGGGAGCGGGGCAGATACGCAGTATTTT
D gene: .; clone size: once; J gene: TRBJ2-6; V gene: TRBV6-2/TRBV6-3; CDR3 protein: CASGSASSSGANVLTF; CDR3 DNA: TGTGCCAGCGGGAGTGCTAGCAGCTCTGGGGCCAACGTCCTGACTTTC
D gene: .; clone size: .; J gene: TRBJ1-1; V gene: TRBV4-1; CDR3 protein: CASSQGRLRLELNTEAFF; CDR3 DNA: TGCGCCAGCAGCCAAGGACGTCTGAGGCTGGAGTTGAACACTGAAGCTTTCTTT
D gene: TRBD2; clone size: .; J gene: TRBJ2-1; V gene: TRBV14; CDR3 protein: CASSQDIYRGGKRNEQFF; CDR3 DNA: TGTGCCAGCAGCCAGGATATCTATCGGGGGGGGAAGAGGAATGAGCAGTTCTTC
D gene: .; clone size: .; J gene: TRBJ2-7; V gene: TRBV5-6; CDR3 protein: CASSEGSTYEQYF; CDR3 DNA: TGTGCCAGCAGCGAGGGCAGTACCTACGAGCAGTACTTC
D gene: TRBD1; clone size: .; J gene: TRBJ1-2; V gene: TRBV20-1; CDR3 protein: CSASRQGDGYTF; CDR3 DNA: TGCAGTGCTAGTCGACAGGGAGATGGCTACACCTTC
D gene: .; clone size: .; J gene: TRBJ1-5; V gene: TRBV19; CDR3 protein: CASSIDGGGSNQPQHF; CDR3 DNA: TGTGCCAGTAGTATCGATGGCGGGGGTAGCAATCAGCCCCAGCATTTT
D gene: .; clone size: .; J gene: TRBJ1-1; V gene: TRBV12-3/TRBV12-4; CDR3 protein: CASSVGSNTEAFF; CDR3 DNA: TGTGCCAGCAGTGTAGGTTCGAACACTGAAGCTTTCTTT
D gene: .; clone size: .; J gene: TRBJ1-5; V gene: TRBV20-1; CDR3 protein: CSAGDMTYSNQPQHF; CDR3 DNA: TGCAGTGCCGGAGACATGACTTATAGCAATCAGCCCCAGCATTTT
D gene: .; clone size: .; J gene: TRBJ1-4; V gene: TRBV7-6; CDR3 protein: CASSLWGARTNEKLFF; CDR3 DNA: TGTGCCAGCAGCTTATGGGGTGCGAGGACTAATGAAAAACTGTTTTTT
D gene: .; clone size: .; J gene: TRBJ2-7; V gene: TRBV20-1; CDR3 protein: CSATSPSTDYEQYF; CDR3 DNA: TGCAGTGCTACTAGTCCATCGACCGACTACGAGCAGTACTTC
D gene: .; clone size: many; J gene: TRBJ2-1; V gene: TRBV7-2; CDR3 protein: CASSLGGRDEQFF; CDR3 DNA: TGTGCCAGCAGCTTAGGCGGCCGGGATGAGCAGTTCTTC
D gene: .; clone size: .; J gene: TRBJ1-2; V gene: TRBV6-5; CDR3 protein: CASSNRDGYLYGYTF; CDR3 DNA: TGTGCCAGCAGCAACCGGGACGGATACCTCTATGGCTACACCTTC
D gene: .; clone size: .; J gene: TRBJ2-7; V gene: TRBV6-6; CDR3 protein: CASSDRDRISYEQYF; CDR3 DNA: TGTGCCAGCAGTGACCGGGATAGGATTTCCTACGAGCAGTACTTC
D gene: .; clone size: .; J gene: TRBJ2-4; V gene: TRBV3-1; CDR3 protein: CASSQGSPTAAAKNIQYF; CDR3 DNA: TGTGCCAGCAGCCAAGGTTCACCCACCGCGGCAGCCAAAAACATTCAGTACTTC
D gene: TRBD2; clone size: many; J gene: TRBJ2-3; V gene: TRBV29-1; CDR3 protein: CSVERASGGDTQYF; CDR3 DNA: TGCAGCGTTGAACGTGCTAGCGGGGGGGATACGCAGTATTTT
D gene: .; clone size: .; J gene: TRBJ2-3; V gene: TRBV25-1; CDR3 protein: CASSELGTTSTDTQYF; CDR3 DNA: TGTGCCAGCAGTGAACTTGGAACAACTAGCACAGATACGCAGTATTTT
D gene: .; clone size: .; J gene: TRBJ1-2; V gene: TRBV5-5; CDR3 protein: CASSPRETPLTFYGYTF; CDR3 DNA: TGTGCCAGCAGCCCGAGGGAGACTCCACTCACTTTCTATGGCTACACCTTC
D gene: .; clone size: .; J gene: TRBJ2-1; V gene: TRBV15; CDR3 protein: CATSRDRGIYNEQFF; CDR3 DNA: TGTGCCACCAGCAGAGATCGGGGTATCTACAATGAGCAGTTCTTC
D gene: .; clone size: few; J gene: TRBJ2-5; V gene: TRBV20-1; CDR3 protein: CSARDSRGGETQYF; CDR3 DNA: TGCAGTGCTAGAGATAGCAGGGGAGGAGAGACCCAGTACTTC
D gene: .; clone size: .; J gene: TRBJ2-5; V gene: TRBV27; CDR3 protein: CASSLVGWGDETQYF; CDR3 DNA: TGTGCCAGCAGTTTAGTTGGGTGGGGCGACGAGACCCAGTACTTC
D gene: .; clone size: .; J gene: TRBJ2-3; V gene: TRBV20-1; CDR3 protein: CSARLSGTDTQYF; CDR3 DNA: TGCAGTGCTAGACTTAGCGGCACAGATACGCAGTATTTT
D gene: TRBD1; clone size: .; J gene: TRBJ1-5; V gene: TRBV3-1; CDR3 protein: CASSQDTGVWQPQHF; CDR3 DNA: TGTGCCAGCAGCCAAGATACAGGGGTTTGGCAGCCCCAGCATTTT
D gene: .; clone size: many; J gene: TRBJ2-1; V gene: TRBV6-1; CDR3 protein: CASTVAGDDEQFF; CDR3 DNA: TGTGCCAGCACGGTGGCAGGGGATGATGAGCAGTTCTTC
D gene: TRBD2; clone size: .; J gene: TRBJ2-5; V gene: TRBV24-1; CDR3 protein: CATSDRLAGPAQYF; CDR3 DNA: TGTGCCACCAGTGATCGTCTAGCGGGCCCAGCGCAGTACTTC
D gene: .; clone size: .; J gene: TRBJ2-7; V gene: TRBV12-3/TRBV12-4; CDR3 protein: CASRQGGSHEQYF; CDR3 DNA: TGTGCCAGCAGACAAGGGGGTTCCCACGAGCAGTACTTC
D gene: .; clone size: .; J gene: TRBJ2-7; V gene: TRBV5-4; CDR3 protein: CASSLSGQNSYEQYF; CDR3 DNA: TGTGCCAGCAGCTTGTCTGGGCAGAACTCCTACGAGCAGTACTTC
D gene: TRBD2; clone size: .; J gene: TRBJ2-3; V gene: TRBV6-2/TRBV6-3; CDR3 protein: CASSSGGGPDTQYF; CDR3 DNA: TGTGCCAGCAGTTCCGGCGGGGGGCCAGATACGCAGTATTTT
D gene: .; clone size: .; J gene: TRBJ2-2; V gene: TRBV7-6; CDR3 protein: CAISGVVNTGELFF; CDR3 DNA: TGTGCGATTTCAGGGGTCGTAAACACCGGGGAGCTGTTTTTT
D gene: TRBD2; clone size: many; J gene: TRBJ2-1; V gene: TRBV4-3; CDR3 protein: CASSQDQEREWLTEQFF; CDR3 DNA: TGCGCCAGCAGCCAAGATCAGGAGCGGGAGTGGCTCACTGAGCAGTTCTTC
D gene: TRBD1; clone size: .; J gene: TRBJ2-7; V gene: TRBV20-1; CDR3 protein: CSATPGQGPTYEQYF; CDR3 DNA: TGCAGTGCCACCCCCGGACAGGGTCCCACCTACGAGCAGTACTTC
D gene: .; clone size: .; J gene: TRBJ2-5; V gene: TRBV10-3; CDR3 protein: CAISESLRAETQYF; CDR3 DNA: TGTGCCATCAGTGAGTCCCTACGGGCAGAGACCCAGTACTTC
D gene: TRBD2; clone size: .; J gene: TRBJ2-7; V gene: TRBV11-1; CDR3 protein: CASSFTGLAGSSEQYF; CDR3 DNA: TGTGCCAGCAGCTTTACCGGACTAGCGGGATCATCCGAGCAGTACTTC
D gene: TRBD1; clone size: once; J gene: TRBJ2-1; V gene: TRBV6-2/TRBV6-3; CDR3 protein: CASSYDREYEQFF; CDR3 DNA: TGTGCCAGCAGTTATGACAGGGAGTATGAGCAGTTCTTC
D gene: .; clone size: .; J gene: TRBJ2-5; V gene: TRBV20-1; CDR3 protein: CSARDLARDQETQYF; CDR3 DNA: TGCAGTGCTAGAGATTTGGCACGCGACCAAGAGACCCAGTACTTC
D gene: .; clone size: few; J gene: TRBJ2-7; V gene: TRBV20-1; CDR3 protein: CSAILGGKTYEQYF; CDR3 DNA: TGCAGTGCAATCCTTGGGGGAAAAACCTACGAGCAGTACTTC
D gene: .; clone size: .; J gene: TRBJ1-5; V gene: TRBV6-1; CDR3 protein: CASSDPQGWDQPQHF; CDR3 DNA: TGTGCCAGCAGTGATCCCCAGGGTTGGGATCAGCCCCAGCATTTT
D gene: .; clone size: .; J gene: TRBJ1-2; V gene: TRBV25-1; CDR3 protein: CASRTRTADGYTF; CDR3 DNA: TGTGCCAGCAGGACCCGGACAGCAGATGGCTACACCTTC
D gene: .; clone size: few; J gene: TRBJ2-1; V gene: TRBV12-3/TRBV12-4; CDR3 protein: CASSLYGLSSYNEQFF; CDR3 DNA: TGTGCCAGCAGTTTATACGGGCTGAGCTCCTACAATGAGCAGTTCTTC
D gene: .; clone size: .; J gene: TRBJ2-3; V gene: TRBV28; CDR3 protein: CASSLQGPDTQYF; CDR3 DNA: TGTGCCAGCAGTTTGCAGGGGCCAGATACGCAGTATTTT
D gene: .; clone size: .; J gene: TRBJ1-1; V gene: TRBV20-1; CDR3 protein: CSARPWDTEAFF; CDR3 DNA: TGCAGTGCTCGCCCGTGGGACACTGAAGCTTTCTTT
D gene: TRBD2; clone size: .; J gene: TRBJ2-2; V gene: TRBV20-1; CDR3 protein: CSARDVTSGSTGELFF; CDR3 DNA: TGCAGCGCTAGAGATGTGACTAGCGGCTCAACCGGGGAGCTGTTTTTT
D gene: TRBD2; clone size: .; J gene: TRBJ2-5; V gene: TRBV6-6; CDR3 protein: CASSTGTSGEAQYF; CDR3 DNA: TGTGCCAGCAGTACCGGGACTAGCGGTGAGGCCCAGTACTTC
D gene: .; clone size: .; J gene: TRBJ1-4; V gene: TRBV29-1; CDR3 protein: CSVPGVANEKLFF; CDR3 DNA: TGCAGCGTTCCGGGGGTAGCTAATGAAAAACTGTTTTTT
D gene: .; clone size: .; J gene: TRBJ1-4; V gene: TRBV7-2; CDR3 protein: CASSPFGDEKLFF; CDR3 DNA: TGTGCCAGCAGCCCATTCGGCGATGAAAAACTGTTTTTT
D gene: .; clone size: few; J gene: TRBJ1-2; V gene: TRBV7-9; CDR3 protein: CASSPAAGYGYTF; CDR3 DNA: TGTGCCAGCAGCCCGGCCGCGGGCTATGGCTACACCTTC
D gene: .; clone size: .; J gene: TRBJ2-5; V gene: TRBV20-1; CDR3 protein: CSAPGTGFRETQYF; CDR3 DNA: TGCAGTGCTCCTGGGACGGGCTTTCGTGAGACCCAGTACTTC
D gene: TRBD2; clone size: many; J gene: TRBJ2-1; V gene: TRBV29-1; CDR3 protein: CSVGRLAGLNEQFF; CDR3 DNA: TGCAGCGTGGGCAGGCTAGCGGGTCTCAATGAGCAGTTCTTC